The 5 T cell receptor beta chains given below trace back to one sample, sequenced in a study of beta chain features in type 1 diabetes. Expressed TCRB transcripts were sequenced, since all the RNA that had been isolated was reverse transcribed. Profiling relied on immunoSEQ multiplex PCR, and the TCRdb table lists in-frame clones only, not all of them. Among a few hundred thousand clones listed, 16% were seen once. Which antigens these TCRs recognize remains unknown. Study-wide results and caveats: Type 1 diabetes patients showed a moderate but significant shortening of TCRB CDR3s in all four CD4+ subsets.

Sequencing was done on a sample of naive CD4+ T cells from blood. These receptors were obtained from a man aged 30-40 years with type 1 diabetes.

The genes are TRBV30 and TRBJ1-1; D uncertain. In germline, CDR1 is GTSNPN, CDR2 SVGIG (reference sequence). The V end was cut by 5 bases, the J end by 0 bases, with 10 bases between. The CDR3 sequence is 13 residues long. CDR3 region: CAWDGVMNTEAFF. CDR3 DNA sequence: TGTGCCTGGGACGGTGTAATGAACACTGAAGCTTTCTTT.

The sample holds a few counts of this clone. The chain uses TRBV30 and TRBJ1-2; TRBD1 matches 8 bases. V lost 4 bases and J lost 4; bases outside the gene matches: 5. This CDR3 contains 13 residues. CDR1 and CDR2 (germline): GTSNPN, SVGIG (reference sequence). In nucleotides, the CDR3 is TGTGCCTGGACCCGGACAGGGCCCTATGGCTACACCTTC. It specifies CAWTRTGPYGYTF.

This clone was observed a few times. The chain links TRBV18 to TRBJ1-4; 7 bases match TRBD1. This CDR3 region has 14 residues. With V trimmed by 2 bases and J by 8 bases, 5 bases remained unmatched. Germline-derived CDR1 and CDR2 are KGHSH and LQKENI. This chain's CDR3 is CASSPFTQGEKLFF. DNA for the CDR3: TGTGCCAGCTCACCATTCACACAGGGGGAAAAACTGTTTTTT. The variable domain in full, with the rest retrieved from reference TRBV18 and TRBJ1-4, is NAGVMQNPRHLVRRRGQEARLRCSPMKGHSHVYWYRQLPEEGLKFMVYLQKENIIDESGMPKERFSAEFPKEGPSILRIQQVVRGDSAAYFCASSPFTQGEKLFFGSGTQLSVL.

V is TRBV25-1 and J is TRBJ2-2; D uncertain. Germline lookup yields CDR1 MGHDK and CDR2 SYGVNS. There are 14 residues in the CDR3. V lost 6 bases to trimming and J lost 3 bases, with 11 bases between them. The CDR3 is CASRADGYTGELFF. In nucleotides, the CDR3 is TGTGCCAGCAGGGCCGACGGGTACACCGGGGAGCTGTTTTTT.

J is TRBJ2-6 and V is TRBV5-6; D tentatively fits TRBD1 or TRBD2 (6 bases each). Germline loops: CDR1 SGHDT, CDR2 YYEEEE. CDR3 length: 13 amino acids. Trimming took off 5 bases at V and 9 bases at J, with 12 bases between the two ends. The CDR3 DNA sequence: TGTGCCAGCAGGCTACAGGGAGGCAACGTCCTGACTTTC. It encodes CASRLQGGNVLTF.